This T cell receptor (beta chain) was recovered during a study of T-cell reconstitution after alpha-beta-depleted transplantation in children. Trimming removed 2 bases from V and 6 bases from J, with 7 bases in between. Germline assignment: CDR1 SEHNR and CDR2 FQNEAQ (reference sequence). The CDR3 extends over 13 amino acids. This sample's TCRbeta library carried unique molecular identifier barcodes. TCRdb called the PCR reads again in MiXCR, with one record for every CDR3 protein. The table has about 500,000 distinct CDR3 sequences, 32% seen once; the top ten hold 2% to 2.5%. This sample comprised PBMCs from the stem cell graft donor, obtained from the stem cell graft. This TCR came from a human donor who donated a stem cell graft to a child with aplastic anemia. The chain has TRBV7-9 and TRBJ1-4; unclear D gene. The CDR3 sequence: CASSLSLDEKLFF. As DNA, the CDR3 is TGTGCCAGCAGCTTATCCTTGGATGAAAAACTGTTTTTT. Based on the CDR3 plus reference TRBV7-9 and TRBJ1-4, the full variable domain is DTGVSQNPRHKITKRGQNVTFRCDPISEHNRLYWYRQTLGQGPEFLTYFQNEAQLEKSRLLSDRFSAERPKGSFSTLEIQRTEQGDSAMYLCASSLSLDEKLFFGSGTQLSVL.